This record covers a single T cell receptor (beta chain). Its antigen is as yet unknown. Profiled with immunoSEQ multiplex PCR; TCRdb holds only in-frame clones, not every one. The profile covers 15,000 to 17,000 clones, with about three fifths appearing a single time and approximately 10% taken by the ten largest. This specimen comes from a study of radiation and T cells in renal cell carcinoma. The CDR3 totals 14 residues. Trimming removed 5 bases from V and 0 bases from J, with 11 bases in between. CDR1 MNHNY and CDR2 SVGAGI come from the germline V gene (reference sequence). Study-level findings and limits: Only small tumor regions of roughly 1 g were sampled.

Noted treatment: treatment-naive control, cytoreductive nephrectomy. The sequencing used tumor tissue, collected from a patient whose treatment was nephrectomy without radiotherapy. This sequence originates from a man aged 45-65 years with renal cell carcinoma. The chain carries TRBV6-6 and TRBJ2-7, with D perhaps given as TRBD1 or TRBD2 (5 bases each). The CDR3 protein is CASSPGTGSYEQYF. The CDR3 DNA reads TGTGCCAGCAGTCCCGGGACGGGCTCCTACGAGCAGTACTTC.